The TCR beta chain under discussion was sequenced for a study of shared clonotypes between healthy human individuals. Study results and caveats: When naive CD4 clonotypes were compared across four donors, around 5% were shared. An anticipated effect of sequencing depth on clonotype sharing among donors was recognized.

Trimming stripped 7 bases from V and 3 bases from J, with 19 bases between. The CDR3 consists of 15 residues. The germline CDR1 and CDR2 sequences are MNHNY and SVGAGI (reference sequence). In regard to this clone: Antigen: not known.

Each CD8 memory set brought CD45RO+ cells together with CCR7-negative CD45RA+ TemRA cells. TCRdb keeps only in-frame clones here, not all; method: immunoSEQ multiplex PCR. The repertoire holds around 100,000 clones, with 55% to 80% as singletons. V and J are TRBV6-6 and TRBJ2-7, with D tentatively TRBD1 (6 bases). This clonotype was obtained from a woman in her twenties or thirties in good health. Sequenced: memory CD8+ T cells sorted from blood. Stated subset: CD45RO+ cells pooled with CCR7-negative TemRA cells. The CDR3 nucleotides read TGTGCCAGCACCCCGGGGACAAGAGGCTACTACGAGCAGTACTTC. This translates into CASTPGTRGYYEQYF.